The clone carrying this T cell receptor beta chain was observed many times. The data were taken from a study of blood T cells in healthy people across ages. The CDR3 covers 13 residues. V gave up 5 bases and J gave up 5 bases, with 12 bases separating them. Per germline, CDR1 SGHTA and CDR2 FQGTGA. The use of a sample-barcoded 5' primer and a J-beta primer mix characterized a second PCR of about 7 to 12 cycles. TCRdb fed the 5' RACE reads into MiXCR, producing one record per CDR3 protein. The data hold 800,000 or so distinct CDR3 sequences, with 20% to 25% observed a single time. These data were also reused for a study on T cells of mothers and their children. This second study says: Each mother yielded more than 9 million TCR beta CDR3 reads. Each child yielded approximately 2.9 million reads.

The receptor comes from a boy aged 5 to 17 in good health. The material sequenced was blood. The chain employs TRBV7-3 and TRBJ2-5, with TRBD2 as a possible D gene (6 bases). CDR3 in amino acids: CASSKAGVETQYF. The CDR3 DNA sequence: TGTGCCAGCAGCAAAGCGGGTGTGGAGACCCAGTACTTC.